This entry describes one TCR beta chain. Antigen unknown. TCRdb keeps only in-frame clones here, not all; method: immunoSEQ multiplex PCR. The data contain some 46,000 clones, just over 75% of them singletons. The culture ran for 10 to 11 days, and then CD4+ T cells were isolated. SARS-CoV-2 infection was confirmed by PCR in the person between March and December 2020. Each participant was given two doses of one vaccine (BNT162b2 or mRNA-1273). The sample originates from a study of vaccination effects on CD4 cells after COVID-19. The wider study: The patients, a few convalescent individuals, were sampled early and late after vaccination. The study's findings and limits: In the study, convalescent patients were few, and early post-infection timepoints were absent. Both infection-induced and vaccine-induced clones contracted markedly at late post-vaccination timepoints.

The V and J ends lost 4 bases and 6 bases respectively, with 14 bases between them. CDR1 SGHNT and CDR2 YENEEA come from the germline V gene. The CDR3 extends over 14 amino acids. The sequenced sample was CD4+ T cells from PBMCs cultured without peptide, obtained after COVID-19 vaccination. The chain is built from TRBV11-3 and TRBJ2-3; no reliable D call. This TCR was sampled from a human donor who had a prior SARS-CoV-2 infection. In DNA form, the CDR3 reads TGTGCCAGCAGCTCAAGGGAAGACGGGGATACGCAGTATTTT. Its translation: CASSSREDGDTQYF. The full variable domain, in which reference TRBV11-3 and TRBJ2-3 provide the parts outside the CDR3, is EAGVVQSPRYKIIEKKQPVAFWCNPISGHNTLYWYLQNLGQGPELLIRYENEEAVDDSQLPKDRFSAERLKGVDSTLKIQPAELGDSAVYLCASSSREDGDTQYFGPGTRLTVL.